The 32 T cell receptor beta chains reported below all come from one sample, sequenced in a study of cytomegalovirus exposure and HLA in healthy donors. Researchers ran the PCR with 60 Vbeta and 13 Jbeta primers. Sequencing was performed with immunoSEQ multiplex PCR; in TCRdb, only in-frame clones are kept and a portion is missing. The sample has roughly 200,000 clones, just under 70% seen once. What was sequenced was PBMCs. These receptors originate from a man aged 40-50 years in good health and CMV-seropositive.

The rearrangement uses TRBV4-1 and TRBJ2-3, with 7 bases lining up with TRBD1. After removal of 5 bases from V and 3 bases from J, the junction contained 14 bases not matched to a gene. The V gene's germline CDR1 is MGHRA and CDR2 YSYEKL. This CDR3 region has 17 residues. Here the CDR3 reads CASSVGPTGRSTDTQYF. CDR3 DNA: TGCGCCAGCAGCGTAGGACCGACAGGGAGAAGTACAGATACGCAGTATTTT.

This chain connects TRBV5-4 to TRBJ2-7, with 9 bases aligning to TRBD1. The V gene end was trimmed by 4 bases and the J gene end by 2 bases; junction bases not matched to a gene: 7. Looked up from germline, CDR1 is SGHNT and CDR2 is YYREEE (reference sequence). This CDR3 is built from 15 residues. CDR3 in DNA: TGTGCCAGCAGCCAGGACAGGGGCCAAACCTACGAGCAGTACTTC. Protein: CASSQDRGQTYEQYF.

The sample holds one count of this clone. The rearrangement uses TRBV7-9 and TRBJ2-3, with a weak D call TRBD2 (5 bases). The V and J ends lost 2 bases and 5 bases respectively, with 17 bases between them. CDR1 is SEHNR and CDR2 is FQNEAQ in the germline V gene (reference sequence). The CDR3 is 16 residues long. CDR3 region: CASSLKVSERGDTQYF. The CDR3 nucleotides read TGTGCCAGCAGCTTAAAGGTTTCAGAACGGGGAGATACGCAGTATTTT.

V is TRBV4-1 and J is TRBJ2-1, with 8 nucleotides matching TRBD2. This CDR3 comprises 16 residues. Trimming cost V 4 bases and J 5 bases; bases outside gene matches: 10. CDR1 and CDR2 (germline): MGHRA, YSYEKL. CDR3 loop: CASSRAPGGGDNEQFF. In nucleotides, the CDR3 is TGCGCCAGCAGCCGGGCGCCGGGAGGGGGGGACAATGAGCAGTTCTTC.

The V and J genes are TRBV6-1 and TRBJ2-4, with D perhaps TRBD1 (5 bases). Germline loops: CDR1 MNHNS, CDR2 SASEGT. The V end was cut by 4 bases, the J end by 9 bases, with 13 bases between. The CDR3 contains 13 residues. The CDR3 DNA reads as TGTGCCAGCAGTGCGGAAGGGGTGGGCATTCAGTACTTC. It translates to CASSAEGVGIQYF.

The genes are TRBV28 and TRBJ2-7, with 12 bases lining up with TRBD1. J was trimmed by 4 bases and V by 3 bases; bases with no gene match: 7. CDR1 and CDR2 (germline): MDHEN, SYDVKM. There are 16 residues in the CDR3. For the CDR3, the DNA is TGTGCCAGCAGTTTCGGGACAGGGGGCGCGTGGTACGAGCAGTACTTC. Translated, it gives CASSFGTGGAWYEQYF.

Only a few counts were recorded for this clone. This chain links TRBV7-2 with TRBJ2-1; D might be TRBD1 (5 bases). CDR3 length equals 13 residues. Germline-derived CDR1 and CDR2 are SGHTA and FQGNSA. The V end was cut by 2 bases, the J end by 8 bases, with 10 bases between. The CDR3 reads CASSLQGRDEQFF. CDR3 sequence (DNA): TGTGCCAGCAGCTTACAGGGAAGGGATGAGCAGTTCTTC.

This rearrangement joins TRBV4-1 to TRBJ1-2, with a possible D match to TRBD1 (5 bases). The ends were cut back, 2 bases at V and 3 bases at J, with 10 bases in the middle. The germline CDR1 and CDR2 sequences are MGHRA and YSYEKL. The CDR3 contains 14 residues. Here the CDR3 reads CASSQNTGDYGYTF. The CDR3 bases are TGCGCCAGCAGCCAAAATACAGGAGACTATGGCTACACCTTC.

A few counts support this clone. The J gene is TRBJ2-3, the V gene TRBV12-5, with TRBD1 matching over 10 bases. J was trimmed by 9 bases and V by 5 bases; bases with no gene match: 8. CDR3 length: 14 amino acids. CDR1 and CDR2 from the germline V gene are LGHNT and FRNRAP. The DNA for the CDR3 is TGTGCTAGTGGTCCTGGGACAGGGGTTTTGACGCAGTATTTT. Its protein is CASGPGTGVLTQYF.

The chain uses TRBV18 and TRBJ1-2; TRBD1 aligns across 10 bases. Germline V CDR1 and CDR2: KGHSH, LQKENI. This CDR3 region has 15 residues. The V segment lost 3 bases and the J segment 3 bases; nucleotides outside the gene matches: 4. The chain's CDR3 is CASSPRTGGYYGYTF. CDR3 sequence (DNA): TGTGCCAGCTCACCTCGGACAGGGGGTTACTATGGCTACACCTTC.

The chain uses TRBV15 and TRBJ2-3; D is ambiguous. From germline, CDR1 is LNHNV and CDR2 YYDKDF (reference sequence). CDR3 length: 16 residues. With 6 bases removed from V and 0 bases from J, the gap between germline ends came to 16 bases. The CDR3 DNA follows: TGTGCCACCAGTGCGCTCTCCACTGGTAGCACAGATACGCAGTATTTT. This sequence encodes CATSALSTGSTDTQYF. Full variable domain (outside the CDR3, taken from reference TRBV15 and TRBJ2-3): DAMVIQNPRYQVTQFGKPVTLSCSQTLNHNVMYWYQQKSSQAPKLLFHYYDKDFNNEADTPDNFQSRRPNTSFCFLDIRSPGLGDTAMYLCATSALSTGSTDTQYFGPGTRLTVL.

The V gene is TRBV7-2, the J gene TRBJ2-5, with 7 bases matching TRBD2. This CDR3 has 15 amino acids. V shed 1 base and J 9 bases; nucleotides not matched to a gene: 11. Per the germline V gene, CDR1 is SGHTA and CDR2 is FQGNSA. In DNA, the CDR3 is TGTGCCAGCAGCTTAGTTGTAGCTGGGAGGGAGGCCCAGTACTTC. The encoded protein is CASSLVVAGREAQYF. Using reference TRBV7-2 and TRBJ2-5 for the parts outside the CDR3, the full variable domain is GAGVSQSPSNKVTEKGKDVELRCDPISGHTALYWYRQSLGQGLEFLIYFQGNSAPDKSGLPSDRFSAERTGGSVSTLTIQRTQQEDSAVYLCASSLVVAGREAQYFGPGTRLLVL.

The rearrangement joins TRBV10-1 to TRBJ2-3; 9 bases are a match to TRBD2. With 3 bases clipped from V and 5 bases from J, the junction kept 6 bases outside the gene matches. Germline assignment: CDR1 WNHNN and CDR2 SYGVQD (reference sequence). This CDR3 region has 15 residues. This CDR3 reads CASSESSGGRDTQYF. The CDR3 nucleotides read TGCGCCAGCAGTGAAAGTAGCGGGGGCAGAGATACGCAGTATTTT.

This clone was seen just once. The rearrangement joins TRBV28 to TRBJ2-1; no definite D call. In germline, CDR1 is MDHEN, CDR2 SYDVKM. Trimming removed 6 bases from V and 10 bases from J, with 10 bases in between. The CDR3 has 11 amino acids. The CDR3 protein is CASSLVGEQFF. CDR3 sequence (DNA): TGTGCCAGCAGCCTTGTCGGGGAGCAGTTCTTC.

This chain uses TRBV4-3 with TRBJ2-1, with a tentative D call TRBD1 (6 bases). Trimming pared 2 bases from V and 8 bases from J, leaving 10 bases between. CDR3 length: 13 residues. Germline V lookup: CDR1 LGHNA, CDR2 YSLEER. The CDR3: CASSQTQGYEQFF. The CDR3 coding sequence is TGCGCCAGCAGCCAAACTCAGGGGTATGAGCAGTTCTTC.

The V gene is TRBV5-4, the J gene TRBJ2-1, with 16 nucleotides matching TRBD2. The V and J ends lost 4 bases and 4 bases, in that order; junction bases with no gene match: 14. CDR3 length: 20 residues. Germline CDR1 and CDR2: SGHNT and YYREEE (reference sequence). DNA of the CDR3: TGTGCCAGCAGCGGAACTGGGACTAGCGGGGGGGCCAACCTTTACAATGAGCAGTTCTTC. This translates into CASSGTGTSGGANLYNEQFF.

The V gene is TRBV5-1, the J gene TRBJ1-2; 8 nucleotides agree with TRBD1. Germline-derived CDR1 and CDR2 are SGHRS and YFSETQ. This CDR3 comprises 14 residues. The V and J ends lost 0 bases and 4 bases, in that order; junction bases with no gene match: 2. CDR3 protein: CASSLGGTGYGYTF. CDR3 DNA: TGCGCCAGCAGCTTGGGTGGGACAGGCTATGGCTACACCTTC.

This clone was counted only a few times. This chain links TRBV27 with TRBJ2-7, with a weak D call TRBD2 (7 bases). CDR3 length: 14 amino acids. Trimming took off 6 bases at V and 2 bases at J, with 14 bases between the two ends. Germline V gene data show CDR1 as MNHEY and CDR2 as SMNVEV (reference sequence). Here the CDR3 reads CASSWGGGTYEQYF. The CDR3 nucleotides are TGTGCCAGCAGCTGGGGCGGGGGCACCTACGAGCAGTACTTC.

V usage is TRBV28 and J usage is TRBJ2-3; tentatively, D is TRBD2 (5 bases). CDR1 MDHEN and CDR2 SYDVKM come from the germline V gene. Trimming cost V 4 bases and J 12 bases, with 17 bases left between them. The CDR3 consists of 13 residues. DNA for the CDR3: TGTGCCAGCAGTTCGTCGCCTAGCCGACTTCAGTATTTT. Translating it yields CASSSSPSRLQYF. Full variable domain (remainder filled in from reference TRBV28 and TRBJ2-3): DVKVTQSSRYLVKRTGEKVFLECVQDMDHENMFWYRQDPGLGLRLIYFSYDVKMKEKGDIPEGYSVSREKKERFSLILESASTNQTSMYLCASSSSPSRLQYFGPGTRLTVL.

This chain uses TRBV18 with TRBJ2-7; 7 bases agree with TRBD2. The germline CDR1 and CDR2 sequences are KGHSH and LQKENI. This CDR3 comprises 15 residues. The junction had 12 bases not matched to a gene; V was cut back by 4 bases and J by 6 bases. Here the CDR3 reads CASSRSHGEGGEQYF. CDR3 nucleotide sequence: TGTGCCAGCTCACGGAGTCATGGGGAGGGAGGCGAGCAGTACTTC.

There are a few counts of this clone. The V call is TRBV4-1, the J call TRBJ1-6; D call uncertain. This CDR3 region has 16 residues. V was cut by 1 base and J by 11 bases, with 18 bases left in between. From germline, CDR1 is MGHRA and CDR2 YSYEKL. The CDR3 reads CASSQGAHTNWAPLHF. In nucleotides, the CDR3 is TGCGCCAGCAGCCAAGGTGCGCACACTAACTGGGCACCCCTCCACTTT.

This chain links TRBV21-1 with TRBJ2-5; the table's D call, TRBD1, was not checked against the DNA. TRBV21-1 is a recognized pseudogene. The CDR3 sequence is 15 residues long. DNA for the CDR3: TGTGCCAGCAGCCCGACCGACAGGGGGGAAGAGACCCAGTACTTC. This codes for CASSPTDRGEETQYF.

This clone was seen a few times. This rearrangement joins TRBV5-1 to TRBJ2-5; tentatively, D is TRBD1 (5 bases). Germline loops: CDR1 SGHRS, CDR2 YFSETQ. Trimming took 4 bases from V and 2 from J, leaving 12 bases between them. CDR3 length equals 14 residues. Here the CDR3 reads CASSKTGNQETQYF. The CDR3 bases are TGCGCCAGCAGCAAAACAGGTAATCAAGAGACCCAGTACTTC. The full variable domain, its missing parts supplied by reference TRBV5-1 and TRBJ2-5, is KAGVTQTPRYLIKTRGQQVTLSCSPISGHRSVSWYQQTPGQGLQFLFEYFSETQRNKGNFPGRFSGRQFSNSRSEMNVSTLELGDSALYLCASSKTGNQETQYFGPGTRLLVL.

This clone has a handful of counts. The chain recombines TRBV7-2 with TRBJ2-3, with TRBD2 identical over 11 bases. V lost 5 bases, J lost 4 bases, and 11 bases stayed unmatched. CDR1 SGHTA and CDR2 FQGNSA come from the germline V gene. The CDR3 length is 17 residues. The CDR3: CASSPAQTSGVADTQYF. The CDR3 DNA reads as TGTGCCAGCAGCCCGGCACAGACTAGCGGGGTTGCAGATACGCAGTATTTT. The full variable domain, rest sourced from reference TRBV7-2 and TRBJ2-3, is GAGVSQSPSNKVTEKGKDVELRCDPISGHTALYWYRQSLGQGLEFLIYFQGNSAPDKSGLPSDRFSAERTGGSVSTLTIQRTQQEDSAVYLCASSPAQTSGVADTQYFGPGTRLTVL.

The CDR3 is CASSNTAGANVLTF. As DNA, the CDR3 is TGCGCCAGCAGTAACACCGCTGGGGCCAACGTCCTGACTTTC. The chain joins TRBV10-1 to TRBJ2-6, with D unresolved. The CDR3 has 14 amino acids. Trimming shortened V by 5 bases and J by 2 bases, and 7 bases separated the two germline ends. CDR1 WNHNN and CDR2 SYGVQD come from the germline V gene (reference sequence).

The chain joins TRBV10-3 to TRBJ1-2; D is perhaps TRBD1 (5 bases). This CDR3 has 15 amino acids. V was trimmed by 0 bases and J by 7 bases, leaving 15 bases between them. Germline V gives CDR1 ENHRY, CDR2 SYGVKD. This CDR3 reads CAISESAGERRGYTF. Here the CDR3 DNA reads TGTGCCATCAGTGAGTCAGCGGGGGAACGGCGTGGCTACACCTTC.

V gene TRBV2 combines with J gene TRBJ2-1; 11 bases are a match to TRBD2. Per germline, CDR1 SNHLY and CDR2 FYNNEI. The trim removed 4 bases at V and 5 bases at J, leaving 7 bases unmatched. This CDR3 is 16 amino acids long. CDR3 loop: CASSARLAGTHNEQFF. DNA for the CDR3: TGTGCCAGCAGTGCCCGACTAGCGGGGACTCACAATGAGCAGTTCTTC. Drawing the rest from reference TRBV2 and TRBJ2-1, the complete variable domain is EPEVTQTPSHQVTQMGQEVILRCVPISNHLYFYWYRQILGQKVEFLVSFYNNEISEKSEIFDDQFSVERPDGSNFTLKIRSTKLEDSAMYFCASSARLAGTHNEQFFGPGTRLTVL.

The V call is TRBV27, the J call TRBJ1-6, with a possible D match to TRBD1 (6 bases). Per germline, CDR1 MNHEY and CDR2 SMNVEV (reference sequence). The CDR3 extends over 14 amino acids. The V end was cut by 8 bases, the J end by 4 bases, with 12 bases between. The CDR3 loop is CASSRGQYNSPLHF. The CDR3 DNA follows: TGTGCCAGCTCCCGCGGACAGTATAATTCACCCCTCCACTTT.

About this clone: The same CDR3 is also encoded by other DNA sequences in this sample. This chain joins TRBV27 and TRBJ2-3; no definite D call. Trimming left V 2 bases short and J 0 bases short, with 3 bases between. Germline assignment: CDR1 MNHEY and CDR2 SMNVEV (reference sequence). The CDR3 extends over 13 amino acids. Here the CDR3 reads CASSLPSTDTQYF. DNA of the CDR3: TGTGCCAGCAGTTTACCTAGCACAGATACGCAGTATTTT.

In this sample, this clone turned up a few times. The J gene is TRBJ2-1, the V gene TRBV6-1; D may be TRBD1 (5 bases). V dropped 4 bases and J dropped 2 bases, with 6 bases sitting between them. Germline values: CDR1 MNHNS, CDR2 SASEGT. CDR3 length equals 13 residues. This CDR3 reads CASSVTAYNEQFF. For the CDR3, the DNA is TGTGCCAGCAGTGTGACAGCCTACAATGAGCAGTTCTTC.

This clone was seen more than once but under ten times. The chain is built from TRBV6-5 and TRBJ1-1; 7 bases line up with TRBD1. J lost 2 bases, V lost 5 bases, and 2 bases had no gene match. Germline assignment: CDR1 MNHEY and CDR2 SVGAGI. This CDR3 has 13 residues. Here the CDR3 DNA reads TGTGCCAGCAGTCAGGGGGGAAACACTGAAGCTTTCTTT. Encoded protein: CASSQGGNTEAFF.

The chain has TRBV28 and TRBJ2-1; possibly TRBD2 for D (7 bases). The CDR3 has 13 residues. Germline lookup yields CDR1 MDHEN and CDR2 SYDVKM. Trimming left V 2 bases short and J 10 bases short, with 12 bases between. The CDR3: CASSLTPGGEQFF. As DNA, the CDR3 is TGTGCCAGCAGTTTAACCCCGGGGGGCGAGCAGTTCTTC.